Reported below is one T cell receptor (beta chain). This clonotype was seen repeatedly, ten times or more. No cognate antigen has been identified for it. Nothing much larger sits one base from this clone, and base qualities are not available. Relative to germline, V is 2 bases shorter and J is 4 bases shorter, with 10 bases between their ends. Including the terminal cysteine and phenylalanine, the CDR3 comprises 14 residues. Just the 42-base CDR3 DNA is kept, in frame starting at base 1. Looking up the germline V gene (reference sequence) yields CDR1 SGHKS and CDR2 YYEKEE. This sample stems from a study of T-cell memory formation after mild COVID-19 (dated by TCRdb to the early 2020s). Regarding the complete study: TCR sequence clusters from the two donors were largely donor specific. T-cell clones expanding and contracting after mild COVID-19 in two donors were tracked by longitudinal TCRalpha and TCRbeta repertoire sequencing. The cohort was made up of two young adult volunteers, one female and one male, who were previously healthy.

Ficoll-Paque density gradient centrifugation was used to isolate PBMCs. Data came from an Illumina NovaSeq 6000. TCRalpha and TCRbeta cDNA libraries were built by 5'RACE with constant-segment primers, adding sample barcodes and unique molecular identifiers. Trizol reagent was used to extract RNA from every sample. Libraries were amplified in two PCR steps, with a second sample barcode and Illumina TruSeq adapters added in the second step. Sequencing of libraries was performed on an Illumina NovaSeq with 2 x 150 bp paired-end reads. On the authors' methods: Demultiplexing of reads and collapsing into UMI-guided consensus sequences were performed with migec v1.2.7. Using mixcr v2.1.11, the UMI consensuses were aligned to TRA and TRB V and J templates and assembled into clonotypes. Clonotypes were classified as expanded or contracted when called significant by both edgeR and NoisET, with noise models trained on biological replicates. For edgeR calls, a false discovery rate-adjusted p below 0.01 and a log2 fold-change threshold of 1 were applied. As an exploratory analysis of dynamics, max-normalized trajectories of the 1000 most abundant clonotypes were examined with PCA combined with hierarchical clustering. The CD4 or CD8 phenotype of responding clones was assigned using the separately sequenced CD4+ and CD8+ repertoires. In-frame beta chains were kept once TCRdb had trimmed the public reads at Q25 with fastp and called clones with MiXCR. Identical CDR3 protein sequences are pooled into one entry, listed with their most common genes and DNA. These V and J calls rely on TCRdb rather than the paper's analysis. The sample records about 620,000 distinct CDR3 sequences, approximately 18% of which are singletons. Around 13% of the sample is in the top ten clones.

General conclusions and limits of the study: SARS-CoV-2 specificity of the second-wave clones peaking on day 37 was not confirmed. Clones contracting from day 15 to 85 had balanced CD4/CD8 phenotypes, while a second wave expanding from day 15 to 37 was biased towards CD4+. The detection of some responding clones in pre-infection memory suggests that pre-existing cross-reactive memory T cells joined the SARS-CoV-2 response. Contracting CD4+ clones were located mainly in the CM and EM memory subsets, whereas CD8+ clones were found to be enriched in EMRA. The study included only a couple of mild cases, and larger cohorts that include severe cases with pre-infection samples were judged to be necessary.

The receptor chain draws on TRBV5-5 and TRBJ2-1; the D segment might be TRBD1 or TRBD2, since each matches 5 bases. Input material: PBMCs or a T cell subset sorted from them (not recorded which). The source is an adult woman who had mild COVID-19 (a few samples of this study predate the infection). The sample titles of this study are shuffled in the database, so cell type and time point are left out; the donor was told from shared clones. In nucleotides, the sequence is TGTGCCAGCAGCTTCATTGAGGGGTACAATGAGCAGTTCTTC. This encodes CASSFIEGYNEQFF.